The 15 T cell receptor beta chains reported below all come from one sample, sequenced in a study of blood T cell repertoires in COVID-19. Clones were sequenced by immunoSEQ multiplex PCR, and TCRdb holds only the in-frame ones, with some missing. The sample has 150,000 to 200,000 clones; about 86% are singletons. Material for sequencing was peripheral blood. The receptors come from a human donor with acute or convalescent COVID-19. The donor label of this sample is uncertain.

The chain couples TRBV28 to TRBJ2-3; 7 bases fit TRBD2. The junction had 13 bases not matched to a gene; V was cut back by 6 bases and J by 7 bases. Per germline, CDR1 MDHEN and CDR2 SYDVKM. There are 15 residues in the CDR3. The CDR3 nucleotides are TGTGCCAGCAGCACCGGGACTATGCGCGCGCATACGCAGTATTTT. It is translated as CASSTGTMRAHTQYF.

The CDR3, as DNA: TGTGCCAGCAGTGACCCAGGGTTTAATAGCAATCAGCCCCAGCATTTT. Encoded protein: CASSDPGFNSNQPQHF. V and J are TRBV2 and TRBJ1-5, with TRBD1 as a possible D gene (5 bases). The germline CDR1 and CDR2 sequences are SNHLY and FYNNEI. Between the trimmed V and J ends, which lost 3 bases and 0 bases, there was a span of 12 bases. CDR3 length: 16 amino acids.

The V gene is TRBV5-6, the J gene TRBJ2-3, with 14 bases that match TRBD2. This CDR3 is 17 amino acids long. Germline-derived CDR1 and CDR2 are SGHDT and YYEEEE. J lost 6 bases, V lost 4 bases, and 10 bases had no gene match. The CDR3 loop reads CASSVEGTSGRRDTQYF. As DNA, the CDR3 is TGTGCCAGCAGCGTGGAGGGGACTAGCGGGAGAAGGGATACGCAGTATTTT.

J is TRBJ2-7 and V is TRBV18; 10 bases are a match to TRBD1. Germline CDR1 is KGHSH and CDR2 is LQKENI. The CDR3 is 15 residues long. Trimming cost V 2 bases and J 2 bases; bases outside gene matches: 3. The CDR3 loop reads CASSPGTGAPYEQYF. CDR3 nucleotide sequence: TGTGCCAGCTCACCAGGGACAGGGGCCCCCTACGAGCAGTACTTC. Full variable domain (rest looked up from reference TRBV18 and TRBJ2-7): NAGVMQNPRHLVRRRGQEARLRCSPMKGHSHVYWYRQLPEEGLKFMVYLQKENIIDESGMPKERFSAEFPKEGPSILRIQQVVRGDSAAYFCASSPGTGAPYEQYFGPGTRLTVT.

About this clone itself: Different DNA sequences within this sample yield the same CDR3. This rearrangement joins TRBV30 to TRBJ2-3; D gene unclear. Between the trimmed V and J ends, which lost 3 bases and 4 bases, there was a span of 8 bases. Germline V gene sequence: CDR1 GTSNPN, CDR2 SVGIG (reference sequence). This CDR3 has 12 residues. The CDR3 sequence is CAWSPGADTQYF. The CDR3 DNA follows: TGTGCCTGGAGCCCCGGTGCAGATACGCAGTATTTT.

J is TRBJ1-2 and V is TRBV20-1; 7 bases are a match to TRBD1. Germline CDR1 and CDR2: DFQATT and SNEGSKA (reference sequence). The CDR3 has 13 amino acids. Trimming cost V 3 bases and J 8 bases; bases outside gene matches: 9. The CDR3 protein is CSASRTGLGGYTF. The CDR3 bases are TGCAGTGCTAGTCGGACAGGCCTAGGGGGCTACACCTTC.

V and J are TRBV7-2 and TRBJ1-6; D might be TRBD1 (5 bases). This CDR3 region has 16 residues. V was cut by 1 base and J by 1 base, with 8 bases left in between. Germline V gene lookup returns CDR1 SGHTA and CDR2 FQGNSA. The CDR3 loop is CASSLGAGSYNSPLHF. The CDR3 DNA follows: TGTGCCAGCAGCTTAGGAGCAGGGTCCTATAATTCACCCCTCCACTTT.

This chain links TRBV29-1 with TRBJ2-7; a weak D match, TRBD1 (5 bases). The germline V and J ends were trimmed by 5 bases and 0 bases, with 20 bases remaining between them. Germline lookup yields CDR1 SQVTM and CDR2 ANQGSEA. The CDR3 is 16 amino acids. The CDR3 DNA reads TGCAGCGTTCAAGTTGCTCAGGGCCTTATCTCCTACGAGCAGTACTTC. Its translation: CSVQVAQGLISYEQYF.

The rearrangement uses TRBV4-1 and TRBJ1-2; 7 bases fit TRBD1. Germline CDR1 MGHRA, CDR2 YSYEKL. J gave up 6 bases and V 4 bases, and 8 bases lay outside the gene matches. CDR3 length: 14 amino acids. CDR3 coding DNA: TGCGCCAGCAGCCGCCCTGACAGGGAAGATGGCTACACCTTC. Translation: CASSRPDREDGYTF.

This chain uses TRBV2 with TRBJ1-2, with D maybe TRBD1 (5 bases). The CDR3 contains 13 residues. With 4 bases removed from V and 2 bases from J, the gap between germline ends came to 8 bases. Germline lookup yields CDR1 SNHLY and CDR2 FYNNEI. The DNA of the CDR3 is TGTGCCAGCAGTGGCCGACAGAACTATGGCTACACCTTC. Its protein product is CASSGRQNYGYTF.

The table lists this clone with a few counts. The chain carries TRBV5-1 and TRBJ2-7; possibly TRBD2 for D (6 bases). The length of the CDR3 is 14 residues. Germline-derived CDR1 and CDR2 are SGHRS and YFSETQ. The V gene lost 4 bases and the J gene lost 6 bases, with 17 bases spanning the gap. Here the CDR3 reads CASSPGTGPREQYF. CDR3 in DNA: TGCGCCAGCAGCCCCGGGACTGGCCCTCGCGAGCAGTACTTC.

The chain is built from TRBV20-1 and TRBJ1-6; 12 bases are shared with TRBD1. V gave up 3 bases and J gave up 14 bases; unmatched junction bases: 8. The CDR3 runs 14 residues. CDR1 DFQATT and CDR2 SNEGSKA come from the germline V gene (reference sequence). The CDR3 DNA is TGCAGTGCTAGTCCCGGGACAGGGGGCGCAGCCCTCCACTTT. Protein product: CSASPGTGGAALHF.

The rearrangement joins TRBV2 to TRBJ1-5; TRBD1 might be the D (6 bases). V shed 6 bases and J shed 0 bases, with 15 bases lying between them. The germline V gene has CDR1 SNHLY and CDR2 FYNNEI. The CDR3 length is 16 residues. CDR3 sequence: CASRDSALHSNQPQHF. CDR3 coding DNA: TGTGCCAGCAGGGACAGCGCCCTACATAGCAATCAGCCCCAGCATTTT.

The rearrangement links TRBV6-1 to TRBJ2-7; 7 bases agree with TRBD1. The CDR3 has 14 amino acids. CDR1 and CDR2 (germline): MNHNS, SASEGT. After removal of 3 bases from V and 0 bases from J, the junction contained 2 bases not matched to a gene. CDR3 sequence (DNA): TGTGCCAGCAGTGAGAGGACAGGCTCCTACGAGCAGTACTTC. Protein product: CASSERTGSYEQYF.

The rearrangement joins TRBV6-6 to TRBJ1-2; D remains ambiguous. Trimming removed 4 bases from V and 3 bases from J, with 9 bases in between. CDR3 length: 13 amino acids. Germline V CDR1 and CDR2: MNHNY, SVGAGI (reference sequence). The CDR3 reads CASSSGVDYGYTF. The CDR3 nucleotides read TGTGCCAGCAGTTCCGGAGTCGACTATGGCTACACCTTC.